These T cell receptor beta chains were read from a single sample in a study of cytomegalovirus exposure and HLA in healthy donors. Repertoires were generated with immunoSEQ multiplex PCR, while TCRdb's copy carries only in-frame clones and drops some. This sample has 150,000 to 180,000 clones, with about 80% found just once. Sequenced sample: PBMCs. The source is a man in his thirties or forties in good health and CMV-seropositive. The CDR3 runs from the conserved cysteine through the conserved F or W. A D gene is named only where the DNA matches it firmly. A row's size may be missing; if present it is once, few, many or a size class.

clone size,V gene,D gene,J gene,CDR3 DNA,CDR3 protein
.,TRBV5-1,.,TRBJ2-7,TGCGCCAGCAGCTTGGCCGGGGAGCAGTACTTC,CASSLAGEQYF
.,TRBV10-1,TRBD2,TRBJ2-3,TGCGCCAGCAGTGAGGCTCTAGCGGGAGGCACAGATACGCAGTATTTT,CASSEALAGGTDTQYF
.,TRBV2,TRBD1,TRBJ2-7,TGTGCCAGCAGTGTCCGGGGACAGGGCGAGCAGTACTTC,CASSVRGQGEQYF
.,TRBV29-1,TRBD1,TRBJ1-5,TGCAGCGTTGCTTGGGACAGATATCAGCCCCAGCATTTT,CSVAWDRYQPQHF
.,TRBV10-3,.,TRBJ1-4,TGTGCCATCAGTGACGCAGGTGGAACTAATGAAAAACTGTTTTTT,CAISDAGGTNEKLFF
.,TRBV10-3,TRBD1,TRBJ2-7,TGTGCCATCAAAAGGACAGGCGAGGACGAGCAGTACTTC,CAIKRTGEDEQYF
.,TRBV2,.,TRBJ1-2,TGTGCCAGCAGCCCAAACTATGGCTACACCTTC,CASSPNYGYTF
.,TRBV7-2,.,TRBJ2-7,TGTGCCAGCAGCTTTCTAATGGGACACGACTACGAGCAGTACTTC,CASSFLMGHDYEQYF
.,TRBV28,.,TRBJ1-4,TGTGCCAGCAGTTTTTATCGGGCCGGGACAAGGATTGAAAAACTGTTTTTT,CASSFYRAGTRIEKLFF
.,TRBV7-2,TRBD1,TRBJ1-2,TGTGCCAGCAGCTCTCGACAGGGTTCGTGGGGCTACACCTTC,CASSSRQGSWGYTF
.,TRBV10-2,.,TRBJ1-1,TGCGCCAGCAGCCCAGGGGCTGAAGCTTTCTTT,CASSPGAEAFF
.,TRBV27,.,TRBJ2-5,TGTGCCAGCGGGACATTGGGGACCCAGTACTTC,CASGTLGTQYF
.,TRBV25-1,.,TRBJ2-1,TGTGCCAGCAGCGACAACAGGGCGTCCTACAATGAGCAGTTCTTC,CASSDNRASYNEQFF
.,TRBV5-1,.,TRBJ2-2,TGCGCCAGCAGCTTTGAGGACGGGGAGCTGTTTTTT,CASSFEDGELFF
few,TRBV5-1,.,TRBJ2-7,TGCGCCAGCAGCTTGAGTCAGGGAACAGGCAAGCAGTACTTC,CASSLSQGTGKQYF
.,TRBV9,.,TRBJ2-5,TGTGCCAGCAGCGTAGGCGGGAACCAAGAGACCCAGTACTTC,CASSVGGNQETQYF
.,TRBV4-1,.,TRBJ2-3,TGCGCCAGCAGCTTACCTAGGGCTGAGGGACTGACAGATACGCAGTATTTT,CASSLPRAEGLTDTQYF
.,TRBV20-1,.,TRBJ1-2,TGCAGTGCTAGGGTCGACTACGGCTACACCTTC,CSARVDYGYTF
.,TRBV10-1,.,TRBJ2-7,TGCGCCAGCCGACCCAACAGGGTGGTTGACGAGCAGTACTTC,CASRPNRVVDEQYF
.,TRBV2,TRBD1,TRBJ2-6,TGTGCCAGCAGTGACCCAAGAGGGACAGATACAGGGGCCAACGTCCTGACTTTC,CASSDPRGTDTGANVLTF
.,TRBV15,TRBD2,TRBJ2-7,TGTGCCACCAGCGTACCTAGCGGGAGGTCCCCCTACGAGCAGTACTTC,CATSVPSGRSPYEQYF
.,TRBV7-6,.,TRBJ1-2,TGTGCCAGCAGCTTAGGGGTCGGGGTTGGCTACACCTTC,CASSLGVGVGYTF
.,TRBV28,.,TRBJ2-7,TGTGCCAGCAGTCAGGACAGCGCCTACGAGCAGTACTTC,CASSQDSAYEQYF
.,TRBV2,TRBD1,TRBJ1-1,TGTGCCAGCAGACAGACAGGGTCGAACACTGAAGCTTTCTTT,CASRQTGSNTEAFF
.,TRBV7-2,TRBD2,TRBJ2-7,TGTGCCAGCAGCTCGACCGGGGCGGGAGTCTACGAGCAGTACTTC,CASSSTGAGVYEQYF
.,TRBV5-1,TRBD1,TRBJ2-7,TGCGCCAGCACCCCGAGGACAGGCGTCTACGAGCAGTACTTC,CASTPRTGVYEQYF